The entry below gives a single T cell receptor beta chain sequence along with its context. Antigen unknown. This sample is part of a study of graft-versus-host responses after intestinal transplantation. Across the whole study: As for transplant type, recipients had multivisceral, liver-intestinal, or isolated intestinal grafts.

Sequenced by immunoSEQ multiplex PCR; TCRdb stores in-frame clones only, minus some. The table has 84,000 or so clones, around 80% seen once. Study-level points and caveats: Among circulating GvH clones, peak levels were associated with early post-transplant declines in HvG clones.

V lost 1 base and J 7 bases, leaving 11 bases between the germline ends. Germline assignment: CDR1 SGHDN and CDR2 FVKESK. The CDR3 totals 14 residues. The receptor was derived from a human donor who received an intestinal transplant. This sequence joins TRBV14 and TRBJ2-1; perhaps TRBD1 as D (5 bases). The material sequenced was unstimulated CD4+ T cells sorted from spleen or lymph node cells, taken before intestinal transplant. CDR3 sequence (DNA): TGTGCCAGCAGCCAAGGTAGGGGTATGAATGAGCAGTTCTTC. It specifies CASSQGRGMNEQFF.